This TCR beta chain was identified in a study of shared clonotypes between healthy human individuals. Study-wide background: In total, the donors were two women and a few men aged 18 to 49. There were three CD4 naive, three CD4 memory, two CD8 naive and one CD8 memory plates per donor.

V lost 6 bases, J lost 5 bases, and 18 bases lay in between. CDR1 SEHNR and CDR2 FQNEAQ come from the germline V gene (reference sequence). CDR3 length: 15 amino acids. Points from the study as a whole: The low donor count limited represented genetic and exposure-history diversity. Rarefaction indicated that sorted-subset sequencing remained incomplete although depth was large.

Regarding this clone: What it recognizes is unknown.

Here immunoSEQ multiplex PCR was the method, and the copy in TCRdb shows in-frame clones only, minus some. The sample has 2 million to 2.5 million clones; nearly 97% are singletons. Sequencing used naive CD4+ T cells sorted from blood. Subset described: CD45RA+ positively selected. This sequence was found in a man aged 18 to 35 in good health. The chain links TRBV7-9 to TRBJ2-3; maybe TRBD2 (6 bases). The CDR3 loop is CASRPWASEEDTQYF. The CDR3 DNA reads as TGTGCCAGCAGACCGTGGGCTAGCGAGGAAGATACGCAGTATTTT.